The next 2 T cell receptor beta chains were all read from a single sample in a study of T-cell memory formation after mild COVID-19. A single record per CDR3 protein comes from TCRdb applying MiXCR to the 5' RACE reads. The sample contains fewer than 140,000 distinct CDR3 sequences, over 15% of which appear only once. Sequences were obtained from PBMCs or a T cell subset sorted from them (not recorded which). Receptor source: an adult woman who had mild COVID-19 (a few samples of this study predate the infection). Cell type and time point are not known.

This clonotype has a handful of counts. The V call is TRBV5-1, the J call TRBJ1-1, with D unresolved. The length of the CDR3 is 15 residues. The V gene lost 4 bases and the J gene lost 0 bases, with 13 bases spanning the gap. The germline V gene encodes CDR1 SGHRS and CDR2 YFSETQ. The CDR3 nucleotides are TGCGCCAGCAGCACCCCGCGGTGGGTGAACACTGAAGCTTTCTTT. This encodes CASSTPRWVNTEAFF.

This clonotype came up a few times. This chain links TRBV5-1 with TRBJ1-1; possibly TRBD1 for D (5 bases). In germline, CDR1 is SGHRS, CDR2 YFSETQ. Deletions cut 2 bases from V and 1 base from J, with 9 bases between. The CDR3 extends over 14 amino acids. CDR3: CASSLDSRNTEAFF. CDR3 DNA sequence: TGCGCCAGCAGCTTAGACAGTCGGAACACTGAAGCTTTCTTT.